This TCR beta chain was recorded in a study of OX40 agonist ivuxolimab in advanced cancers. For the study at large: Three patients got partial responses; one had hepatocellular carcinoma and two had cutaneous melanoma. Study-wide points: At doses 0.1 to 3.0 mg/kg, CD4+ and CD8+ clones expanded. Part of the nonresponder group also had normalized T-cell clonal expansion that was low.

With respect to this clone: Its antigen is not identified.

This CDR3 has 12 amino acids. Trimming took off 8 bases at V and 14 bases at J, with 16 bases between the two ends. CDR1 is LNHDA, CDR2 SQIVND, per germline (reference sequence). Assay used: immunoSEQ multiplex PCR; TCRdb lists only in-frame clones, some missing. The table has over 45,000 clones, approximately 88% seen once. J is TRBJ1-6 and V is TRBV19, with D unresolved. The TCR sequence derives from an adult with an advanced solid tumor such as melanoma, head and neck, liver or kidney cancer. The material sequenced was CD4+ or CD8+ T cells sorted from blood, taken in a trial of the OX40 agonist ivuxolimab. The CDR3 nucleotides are TGTGCCAGTGCTGGACGGTGGTCGTCCCTCCACTTT. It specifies CASAGRWSSLHF.